Sequencing of this T cell receptor (beta chain) was carried out in a study of vaccination and CD4 T cells after COVID-19. Study in general: Between diagnosis and the drawing of post-COVID samples lay a median around 100 days (range 35 to 161). Study-level results: SARS-CoV-2-reactive clonotypes rose nonsignificantly, with the median going from around 20 to 38.

Scientists ran DNA taken from cultured CD4+ T cells through the Oncomine TCR Beta short-read assay for sequencing. TCRdb used MiXCR to reprocess the PCR reads, holding one entry per CDR3 protein. The sample shows approximately 15,000 distinct CDR3 sequences, 50% to 65% of them seen only once. The treatment was: roughly 10-day PBMC culture with coronavirus spike peptide pools or control peptides (ViraFEST assay). T cells were expanded with peptide pools, and expanded clonotypes were identified by TCR sequencing. IL-2 (around 9.8 IU/ml) and peptide pools (approximately 10 ug/ml) were added to cultures of approximately 2 million PBMCs per well. As to this clonotype: What it recognizes is unknown. At one end, the junction sequence differs from germline, possibly due to a read error.

The sequence derives from a human donor who had recovered from COVID-19. The sample here was CD4+ T cells from blood, cultured in vitro, taken before SARS-CoV-2 vaccination.

CDR3 sequence (DNA): TGTGCTAGCAGCTTAGGTCAGGGTTCAGAGACCCAGTACTTC. This translates into CASSLGQGSETQYF. The rearrangement uses TRBV7-7 and TRBJ2-5; TRBD1 is a possible D gene (5 bases). Germline V gene sequence: CDR1 SSHAT, CDR2 FNYEAQ (reference sequence). The length of the CDR3 is 14 residues.